This T cell receptor beta chain was identified in a study of cytomegalovirus exposure and HLA in healthy donors. General study results and limits: Some V segments could not be told apart, so they were left out, TRBV6-2 and TRBV6-3 among them.

The V gene lost 1 base and the J gene lost 5 bases, with 11 bases spanning the gap. Germline V gene data show CDR1 as MGHRA and CDR2 as YSYEKL. There are 14 residues in the CDR3. This PCR relied on a set of 60 Vbeta primers and 13 Jbeta primers. The method was immunoSEQ multiplex PCR; TCRdb's version includes in-frame clones alone and lacks a portion of them. The repertoire holds about 180,000 clones, with about 78% as singletons. Turning to this clone: Its cognate antigen is unknown.

The sequenced sample was PBMCs. This chain joins TRBV4-1 and TRBJ2-5, with D possibly TRBD1 on 5 matching bases. This clonotype was sampled from a man aged 40-50 years in good health and CMV-seronegative. This chain's CDR3 is CASSQAWGRETQYF. The CDR3 DNA follows: TGCGCCAGCAGCCAAGCTTGGGGCCGGGAGACCCAGTACTTC.